This T cell receptor (beta chain) emerged from a study of T cells after posttransplantation cyclophosphamide. Findings and limits, study-wide: Blood and skin or GI T cell repertoires showed limited TRB overlap. Donor-recipient repertoire similarity was low at 1-2 months, rising over year one. Recipient CMV seropositivity and CMV reactivation strongly tracked TRB clonality.

This clone was recorded many times. Its antigen is not identified. The CDR3 is 16 residues long. V gave up 3 bases and J gave up 0 bases, with 13 bases separating them. Germline-derived CDR1 and CDR2 are LNHDA and SQIVND (reference sequence). Busulfan-fludarabine conditioning, marrow transplant, and cyclophosphamide on days +3 and +4 were administered. This table comes from immunoSEQ multiplex PCR, and its TCRdb copy is limited to in-frame clones, with some not included. The table lists about 27,000 clones, with no singletons. The receptor's source is a young adult male patient who received an allogeneic stem cell transplant from a related donor, was CMV-positive, and had no GVHD. Among the T cells, some may be from the graft donor. The chain is built from TRBV19 and TRBJ2-3, with D maybe TRBD2 (6 bases). The sequences come from PBMCs, collected after allogeneic stem cell transplant with posttransplant cyclophosphamide. This chain's CDR3 is CASSILSGRSTDTQYF. The CDR3 nucleotides are TGTGCCAGTAGTATTCTTAGCGGAAGAAGCACAGATACGCAGTATTTT. Combining the CDR3 with reference TRBV19 and TRBJ2-3 gives the whole variable domain DGGITQSPKYLFRKEGQNVTLSCEQNLNHDAMYWYRQDPGQGLRLIYYSQIVNDFQKGDIAEGYSVSREKKESFPLTVTSAQKNPTAFYLCASSILSGRSTDTQYFGPGTRLTVL.